Included here is one TCR beta chain sequence, with context. Its antigen is still unknown. These data originate in a study of cytomegalovirus exposure and HLA in healthy donors. The study, taken as a whole, reports: The authors assumed roughly uniform sequencing depth across donors for presence/absence analyses. Overall, roughly 150 TCR beta chains were annotated as cytomegalovirus-associated. Confirmation was obtained in vitro that three CMV-associated chains are specific for CMV antigens.

The study ran its PCR with 60 Vbeta and 13 Jbeta primers. Assay: immunoSEQ multiplex PCR; the TCRdb copy retains only in-frame clones and omits some. This sample contains 70,000 or so clones. Trimming cost V 1 base and J 3 bases, with 10 bases left between them. Per germline, CDR1 SGDLS and CDR2 YYNGEE. The CDR3 runs 14 residues. This sequence was found in a man in his forties in good health and CMV-seronegative. The source material was PBMCs. The chain employs TRBV9 and TRBJ2-5, with no clear D. The CDR3 protein is CASSVTALEETQYF. The CDR3 DNA is TGTGCCAGCAGCGTAACAGCCTTAGAAGAGACCCAGTACTTC.